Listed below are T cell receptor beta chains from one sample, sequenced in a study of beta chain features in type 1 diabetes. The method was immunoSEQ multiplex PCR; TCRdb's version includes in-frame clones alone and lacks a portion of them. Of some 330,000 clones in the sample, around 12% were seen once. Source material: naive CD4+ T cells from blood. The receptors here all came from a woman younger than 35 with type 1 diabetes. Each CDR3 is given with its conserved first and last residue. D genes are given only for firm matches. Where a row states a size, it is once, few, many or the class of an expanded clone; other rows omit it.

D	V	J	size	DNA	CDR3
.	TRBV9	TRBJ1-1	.	TGTGCCAGCAGCGTGGGCCAACGGAACACTGAAGCTTTCTTT	CASSVGQRNTEAFF
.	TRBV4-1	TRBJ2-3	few	TGCGCCAGCAGCCCCTCCCGCACCACTAGCACAGATACGCAGTATTTT	CASSPSRTTSTDTQYF
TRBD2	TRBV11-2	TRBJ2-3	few	TGTGCCAGCAGCCCCATTCACGGGACTAGGATTGACACAGATACGCAGTATTTT	CASSPIHGTRIDTDTQYF
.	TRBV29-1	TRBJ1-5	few	TGCAGCGTTTCCGGGACTCTCAATCAGCCCCAGCATTTT	CSVSGTLNQPQHF
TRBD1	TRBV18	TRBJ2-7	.	TGTGCCAGCTCACCCAGGGACAGGGTAATCGAGCAGTACTTC	CASSPRDRVIEQYF
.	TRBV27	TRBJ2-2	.	TGTGCCAGCAGTTTTGACCCGGGACTGATAACCGGGGAGCTGTTTTTT	CASSFDPGLITGELFF
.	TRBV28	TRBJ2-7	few	TGTGCCAGCATAGTTCGGGCAGGCGGGGAGTACGAGCAGTACTTC	CASIVRAGGEYEQYF
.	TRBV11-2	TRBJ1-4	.	TGTGCCAGCAGCTCGACAGTTAATGAAAAACTGTTTTTT	CASSSTVNEKLFF
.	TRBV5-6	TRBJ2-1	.	TGTGCCAGCAGCTTGGAGGTTTGGAGGGACAATGAGCAGTTCTTC	CASSLEVWRDNEQFF
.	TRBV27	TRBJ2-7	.	TGTGCCAGCAGCTCCCAGTCCGGGAGTTACGAGCAGTACTTC	CASSSQSGSYEQYF
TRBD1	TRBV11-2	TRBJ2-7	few	TGTGCCAGCAGCGTCCGGGACAGGGTCTACGAGCAGTACTTC	CASSVRDRVYEQYF
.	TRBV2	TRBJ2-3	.	TGTGCCAGCAGCGACCTAGGAGATACGCAGTATTTT	CASSDLGDTQYF
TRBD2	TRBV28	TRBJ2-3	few	TGTGCCAGCAGTTTACCTCCCTCGGGAGGGCCGCCGTATTTT	CASSLPPSGGPPYF
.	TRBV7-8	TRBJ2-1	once	TGTGCCAGCAGCTTGAATCAGGTTAATGAGCAGTTCTTC	CASSLNQVNEQFF
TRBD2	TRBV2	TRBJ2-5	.	TGTGCCAGCAGAGGACTGGGACTAGCGGGAAGGGAGACCCAGTACTTC	CASRGLGLAGRETQYF
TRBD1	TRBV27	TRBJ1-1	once	TGTGCCAGCAGTAAGGGACAGGCAAACACTGAAGCTTTCTTT	CASSKGQANTEAFF
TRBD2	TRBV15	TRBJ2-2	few	TGTGCCACCGGTAGCGGGGGCCTCTTCTCCGGGGAGCTGTTTTTT	CATGSGGLFSGELFF
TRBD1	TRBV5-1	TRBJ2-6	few	TGCGCCAGCAGCTTCCGGGACAGGTCAAACTCTGGGGCCAACGTCCTGACTTTC	CASSFRDRSNSGANVLTF
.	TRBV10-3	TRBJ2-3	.	TGTGCCATCAGTGAGTCAGTAGGCACAGATACGCAGTATTTT	CAISESVGTDTQYF
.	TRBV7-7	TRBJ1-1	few	TGTGCCAGCAGCCTGACAGAGAACACTGAAGCTTTCTTT	CASSLTENTEAFF
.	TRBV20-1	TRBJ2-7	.	TGCAGTGCTAGAGATCCTCGCGAGCAGTACTTC	CSARDPREQYF
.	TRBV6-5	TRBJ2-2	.	TGTGCCAGCAGCGGCAGGATTAACACCGGGGAGCTGTTTTTT	CASSGRINTGELFF
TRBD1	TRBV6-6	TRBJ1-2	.	TGTGCCGGACAGGGGGCAGAGGGCTACACCTTC	CAGQGAEGYTF
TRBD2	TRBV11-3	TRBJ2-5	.	TGTGCCAGCAGCTTATCCCTAGCGGGAGGGATATGGGAGACCCAGTACTTC	CASSLSLAGGIWETQYF
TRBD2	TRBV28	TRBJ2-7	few	TGTGCCAGCAAGGGACTAGCGGCGTACGAGCAGTACTTC	CASKGLAAYEQYF
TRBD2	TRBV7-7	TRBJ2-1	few	TGTGCCAGCAGCTTACGGGGACTAGAGTTTGAGCAGTTCTTC	CASSLRGLEFEQFF
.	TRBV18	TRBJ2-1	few	TGTGCCAGCTCACCTGCGGACAGCTCCTACAATGAGCAGTTCTTC	CASSPADSSYNEQFF
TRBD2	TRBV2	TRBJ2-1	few	TGTGCCAGCAGTGAAAGGTGGGGGGGTTTACATGAGCAGTTCTTC	CASSERWGGLHEQFF
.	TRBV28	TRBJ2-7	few	TGTGCCAGCAGCCCTCGGGTCTACGAGCAGTACTTC	CASSPRVYEQYF
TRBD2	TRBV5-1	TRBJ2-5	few	TGCGCCAGCAGCTTGGTGGGACTAGCGCAAGAGACCCAGTACTTC	CASSLVGLAQETQYF
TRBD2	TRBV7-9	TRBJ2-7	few	TGTGCCAGCAGCCCTAGCGGGGAATTCCTCGAGCAGTACTTC	CASSPSGEFLEQYF
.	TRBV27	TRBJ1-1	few	TGTGCCAGCAGTTTCGTCGGGTTTTACACTGAAGCTTTCTTT	CASSFVGFYTEAFF
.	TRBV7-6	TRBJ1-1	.	TGTGCCAGCAGTCCTACAGGAGCCACTGAAGCTTTCTTT	CASSPTGATEAFF
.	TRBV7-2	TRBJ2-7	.	TGTGCCAGCAGCTTCGTGGGACTTAGCTCCTACGAGCAGTACTTC	CASSFVGLSSYEQYF
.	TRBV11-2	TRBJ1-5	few	TGTGCCAGCAGCCCTGGAGGTTCTGCTCAGCCCCAGCATTTT	CASSPGGSAQPQHF
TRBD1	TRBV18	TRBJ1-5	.	TGTGCCAGCTCACCCGCAGGACAGGGGGCAGGTCAGCCCCAGCATTTT	CASSPAGQGAGQPQHF
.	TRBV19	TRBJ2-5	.	TGTGCCAGTAGTATCCGAGGCCCTCAAGAGACCCAGTACTTC	CASSIRGPQETQYF
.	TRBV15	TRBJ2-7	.	TGTGCCACCAGCAGAGATAAGCCGTACGAGCAGTACTTC	CATSRDKPYEQYF
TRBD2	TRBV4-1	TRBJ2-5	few	TGCGCCAGCAGCCTGGGACTAAGTGAAGAGACCCAGTACTTC	CASSLGLSEETQYF
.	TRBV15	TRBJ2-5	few	TGTGCCACCAGCAGATCAAAAGAGACCCAGTACTTC	CATSRSKETQYF
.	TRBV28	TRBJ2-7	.	TGTGCCAGTCAGACAGGATCCTACGAGCAGTACTTC	CASQTGSYEQYF
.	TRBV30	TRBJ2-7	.	TGTGCCTGGAGTATTGGGGGCGCGGCGGGTTACGAGCAGTACTTC	CAWSIGGAAGYEQYF
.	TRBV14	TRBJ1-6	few	TGTGCCAGCAGCCAAGAGGAGGGTCGCGGGGTGAGCTCCTATAATTCACCCCTCCACTTT	CASSQEEGRGVSSYNSPLHF
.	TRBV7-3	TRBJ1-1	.	TGTGCCAGCAGCCTTACCCCAGTCACTGAAGCTTTCTTT	CASSLTPVTEAFF
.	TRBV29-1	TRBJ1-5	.	TGCAGCGTTGGGGACAATGGCCGCCAGCCCCAGCATTTT	CSVGDNGRQPQHF
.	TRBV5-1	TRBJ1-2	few	TGCGCCAGCAGCCCGCAGGGTGTTCGAGGCTACACCTTC	CASSPQGVRGYTF
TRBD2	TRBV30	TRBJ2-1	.	TGTGCCGGACGGGAGGGCCCCTACAATGAGCAGTTCTTC	CAGREGPYNEQFF
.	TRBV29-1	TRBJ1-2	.	TGCAGCGGGGCCGGAAACCTTGGCTATGGCTACACCTTC	CSGAGNLGYGYTF
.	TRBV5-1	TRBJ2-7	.	TGCGCCAGCTCCGGACAATACGAGCAGTACTTC	CASSGQYEQYF
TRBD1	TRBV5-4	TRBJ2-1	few	TGTGCCAGCAGGCCGGGACAGGGGTCCTACAATGAGCAGTTCTTC	CASRPGQGSYNEQFF
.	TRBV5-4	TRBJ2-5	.	TGTGCCAGCAGCTTCCCAGGGGTCGGCGAGACCCAGTACTTC	CASSFPGVGETQYF
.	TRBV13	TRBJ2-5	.	TGTGCCAGCAGCCTGAACCTCCGACAGGACCAAGAGACCCAGTACTTC	CASSLNLRQDQETQYF
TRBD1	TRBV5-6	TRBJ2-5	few	TGTGCCAGCAGGTACAGGGGCGCGGAGACCCAGTACTTC	CASRYRGAETQYF
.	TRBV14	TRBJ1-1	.	TGTGCCAGCAGCCAAGTACTCACTGAAGCTTTCTTT	CASSQVLTEAFF
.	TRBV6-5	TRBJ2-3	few	TGTGCCAGCAGTCTGGCAAGCGGATACACAGATACGCAGTATTTT	CASSLASGYTDTQYF
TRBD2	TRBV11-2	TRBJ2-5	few	TGTGCCAGCAGCTTCGGGCTAGCGGGTACCGGGGAGACCCAGTACTTC	CASSFGLAGTGETQYF
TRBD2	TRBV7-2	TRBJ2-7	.	TGTGCCAGCAGCTTAGTTCGGGGAGCGGGAGTTGAGGCCTACGAGCAGTACTTC	CASSLVRGAGVEAYEQYF